What follows describes a single T cell receptor (beta chain). The V end lost 11 bases, the J end lost 7 bases, and 17 bases lay between the germline ends. This CDR3 is built from 13 residues. Germline loops: CDR1 LNHDA, CDR2 SQIVND (reference sequence). The data were produced by immunoSEQ multiplex PCR, yet TCRdb's version contains in-frame clones alone and is incomplete. The table lists about 120,000 clones, 88% of them singletons. The sample belongs to a study of cytomegalovirus exposure and HLA in healthy donors. The source is a woman between 18 and 30 years old in good health and CMV-seropositive. The J gene is TRBJ1-4, the V gene TRBV19; no definite D call. The sequenced sample was PBMCs. The CDR3 DNA sequence: TGTGCCCGCCCCTCGACTCCAAGTGAAAAACTGTTTTTT. Translating it yields CARPSTPSEKLFF.